Sequencing of this T cell receptor (beta chain) was carried out in a study of T cells in Graves' hyperthyroidism and ophthalmopathy (dated by TCRdb to between 2018 and 2020). As for the study more broadly: Peripheral blood samples were taken at initial diagnosis, before any treatment was given. A discovery cohort of around 100 patients, approximately 44 with Graves' ophthalmopathy and approximately 55 with stable Graves' hyperthyroidism, was used to find distinguishing TCR V-J signatures. For training and testing, the 110 or so patients in the discovery cohort were randomly divided in a 7:3 ratio. Prospective prediction of ophthalmopathy was tested in an independent validation cohort of some 20 hyperthyroidism patients and 15 to 17 patients who later progressed to ophthalmopathy. Once sampling was done, hyperthyroidism patients were given methimazole at a starting dose of 30 mg daily, whereas ophthalmopathy patients were given high-dose intravenous methylprednisolone. In roughly six Graves' hyperthyroidism patients, the study also compared T-cell repertoires from thyroid tissue with T-cell repertoires from blood. The paper describes TCR Vbeta CDR3 sequencing of fewer than 150 peripheral blood samples, made up of 43 ophthalmopathy patients, some 76 hyperthyroidism patients and 17 progressor patients.

As for this clonotype: Its binding antigen is unknown. A read error is possible here, since a much larger clone lies one base away.

Broader findings and caveats from the paper: During validation, the model predicted progression to ophthalmopathy a median of about 5.9 months ahead of onset, with almost 71% sensitivity and around 72% specificity. Most expanded thyroid clonotypes (frequency above 0.001) were also detected in blood, a finding suggesting that blood repertoires may reflect thyroid immune responses. A 13 V-J signature model separated ophthalmopathy from stable hyperthyroidism, with nearly 90% sensitivity and roughly 82% specificity in cross-validation and 80%/75% in testing. No statistical method was used to set the sample size in advance, and investigators knew the group allocation.

Amplification of TCR beta CDR3 regions was carried out from RNA transcripts. For the first round of RT-PCR on the TCR CDR3, the HTBI primer set was used together with the Qiagen OneStep RT-PCR kit. The libraries were constructed in a second round of multiplex PCR and then size-selected and purified. The libraries were sequenced on an Illumina HiSeq2000 using paired-end 100 bp reads. Processing in the source paper ran as follows. SOAPnuke was used to process the raw data, throwing out any read that contained adapters or uncalled bases, had a mean Phred below 15, or lacked an exact constant-primer or identifier match. COPE v1.2.5 was used to merge high-quality paired reads, and clonotypes were defined as unique nucleotide sequences. MiTCR v1.1 was used to align clonotypes to the IMGT TRBV, TRBD and TRBJ reference segments. Analysis was restricted to V-J combinations with a frequency above 0.0001, which covered approximately 99% of repertoires. The TCS score was defined as F50 (clonal expansion) divided by E x V (chaos), with BLOSUM62-based TCRdist calculated between CDR3 peptides within each V-J. Welch's t-statistics and random forest reduced fewer than 600 V-J features to 10 to 15, which were used in a naive Bayes classifier (R e1071). TCRdb passed the public sequencing reads through fastp at Q25 and MiXCR, retaining productive beta sequences. CDR3 protein duplicates are merged, each entry listing the most common genes and DNA. TCRdb's processing, not the authors', yielded these V and J calls. Recorded for this sample are fewer than 350,000 distinct CDR3 sequences; approximately 13% of them occurred a single time. The top ten clonotypes cover around 8% of the sample.

A patient counted as having stable Graves' hyperthyroidism if no progression to ophthalmopathy occurred over 18 months of follow-up. Hyperthyroidism patients were newly diagnosed, had a disease duration of under 2 months, and were aged 18 to 65 years. Patients with uncontrolled infections, other autoimmune diseases, pregnancy or lactation were excluded. Diagnoses were based on clinical symptoms, serum thyroxine and TRAb, thyroid ultrasound and orbital computed tomography. Ficoll-Paque density gradient centrifugation was used to isolate PBMCs from around 10 ml of fresh peripheral blood. Total RNA was extracted with Trizol reagent, and quality was checked on an Agilent 2100 Bioanalyzer. From the cysteine up to the phenylalanine, the CDR3 has a length of 14 residues. Solely the CDR3 DNA is kept, with 42 bases framed from the first base. As encoded in the germline V gene, CDR1 is MNHNS while CDR2 is SASEGT.

This TCR derives from a woman between 35 and 50 years old with Graves' hyperthyroidism. The sample was blood. This chain is built from TRBV6-1 and TRBJ2-5, with the identity of the D gene unclear. The CDR3 reads as follows: CAGSVDKTKETQYF. The DNA sequence reads TGTGCCGGCAGTGTCGATAAGACCAAAGAGACCCAGTACTTC.